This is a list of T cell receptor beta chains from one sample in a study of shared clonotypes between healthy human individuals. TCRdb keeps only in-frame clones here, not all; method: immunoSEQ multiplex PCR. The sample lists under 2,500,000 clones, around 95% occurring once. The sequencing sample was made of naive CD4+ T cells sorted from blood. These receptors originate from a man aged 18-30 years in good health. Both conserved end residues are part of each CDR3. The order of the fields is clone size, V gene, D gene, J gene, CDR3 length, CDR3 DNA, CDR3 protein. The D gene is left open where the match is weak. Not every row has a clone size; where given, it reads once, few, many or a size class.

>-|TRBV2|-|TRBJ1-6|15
TGTGCCAGCAGTGAAGAAGGTCGGATACGTTCACCCCTCCACTTT
CASSEEGRIRSPLHF
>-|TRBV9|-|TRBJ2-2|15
TGTGCCAGCGCCCGGACACCGGCGAACACCGGGGAGCTGTTTTTT
CASARTPANTGELFF
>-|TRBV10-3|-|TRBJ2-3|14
TGTGCCATCAGGGACAGTCGGGAGGCAGATACGCAGTATTTT
CAIRDSREADTQYF
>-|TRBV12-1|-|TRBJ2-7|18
TGTGCCAGCAGCTTTGGGTGTTCGCTCGGGAATGGGACACGCGAGCAGTACTTC
CASSFGCSLGNGTREQYF
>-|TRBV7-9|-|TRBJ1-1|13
TGTGCCAGCAGCTTACAAGGGAGAATTGAAGCTTTCTTT
CASSLQGRIEAFF
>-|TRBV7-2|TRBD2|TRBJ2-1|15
TGTGCCAGCAGCCCCCGGACTAGCTCCTACAATGAGCAGTTCTTC
CASSPRTSSYNEQFF
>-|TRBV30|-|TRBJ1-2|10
TGTGCCTGCCAGGGCGGCGGCTACACCTTC
CACQGGGYTF
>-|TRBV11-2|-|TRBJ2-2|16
TGTGCCAGCAGCTTAGTTAGGGTCGCGAACACCGGGGAGCTGTTTTTT
CASSLVRVANTGELFF
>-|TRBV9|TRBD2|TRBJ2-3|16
TGTGCCAGCAGCGGGAGGACTAGCGGGGGGTCAGATACGCAGTATTTT
CASSGRTSGGSDTQYF
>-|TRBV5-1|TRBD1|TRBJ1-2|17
TGCGCCAGCAGCCACGGGACAGTTAAGGGCTTAAACTATGGCTACACCTTC
CASSHGTVKGLNYGYTF
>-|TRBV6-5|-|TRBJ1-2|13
TGTGCCAGCAGGGGGACCCCGGAAAATGGAAACACCTTC
CASRGTPENGNTF
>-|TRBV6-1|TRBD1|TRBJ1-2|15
TGTGCCAGCACCCAGAGGGACAGGGGTAGGGAAGGCTACACCTTC
CASTQRDRGREGYTF
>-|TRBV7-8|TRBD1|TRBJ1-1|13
TGTGCCAGCAACACCGCGACAGGGAACGGAGCTTTCTTT
CASNTATGNGAFF
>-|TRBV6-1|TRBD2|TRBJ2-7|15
TGTGCCAGCAGTGGATTGGGACTACCATTCTACGAGCAGTACTTC
CASSGLGLPFYEQYF
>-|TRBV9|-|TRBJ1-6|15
TGTGCCAGCAGCGTAGGGGCAGATTCGGGTTCACCCCTCCACTTT
CASSVGADSGSPLHF
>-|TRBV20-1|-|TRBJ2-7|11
TGCAGTGCTGGTGACTCGGGCGAGCAGTACTTC
CSAGDSGEQYF
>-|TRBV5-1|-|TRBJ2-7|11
TGCGCCAGCAGCTTGGGTCATGAGCAGTACTTC
CASSLGHEQYF
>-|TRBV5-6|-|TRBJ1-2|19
TGTGCCAGCAGCTTGGTTCGCAGGACACTAAAGGGATTAAGCTATGGCTACACCTTC
CASSLVRRTLKGLSYGYTF
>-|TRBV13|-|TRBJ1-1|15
TGTGCCAGCAGCTTAGGCCCCACGGCGAACACTGAAGCTTTCTTT
CASSLGPTANTEAFF
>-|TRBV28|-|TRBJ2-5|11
TGTGCCAGCAGTTCCAGAGAGACCCAGTACTTC
CASSSRETQYF
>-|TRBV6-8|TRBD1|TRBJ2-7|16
TGTGCCAGCAGTTATGGGGAGGGACAGGGGCCCTACGAGCAGTACTTC
CASSYGEGQGPYEQYF
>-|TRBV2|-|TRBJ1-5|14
TGTGCCAGCAGTGAAGCGCTTACCGGCGCGCCCCAGCATTTT
CASSEALTGAPQHF
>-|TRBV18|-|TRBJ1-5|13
TGTGCCAGCTCCCCCGGTGGTGCTCAGCCCCAGCATTTT
CASSPGGAQPQHF
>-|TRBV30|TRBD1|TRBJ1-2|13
TGTGCCTGGAAGGGGGCGGCTAACTATGGCTACACCTTC
CAWKGAANYGYTF
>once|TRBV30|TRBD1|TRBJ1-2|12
TGTGCCTTGCCGACAGGGTTAGGTGGCTACACCTTC
CALPTGLGGYTF
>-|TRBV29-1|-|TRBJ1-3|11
TGCAGCGTTCCATCTGGAAACACCATATATTTT
CSVPSGNTIYF
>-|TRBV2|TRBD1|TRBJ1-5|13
TGTGCCAGCAGACAGGGGTTCAATCAGCCCCAGCATTTT
CASRQGFNQPQHF
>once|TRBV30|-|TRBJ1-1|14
TGTGCCTGGAGTGAACAGGGTACGGGCACTGAAGCTTTCTTT
CAWSEQGTGTEAFF
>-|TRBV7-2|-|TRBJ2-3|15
TGTGCCAGCAGCTTAGCTGGCTGGAGCACAGATACGCAGTATTTT
CASSLAGWSTDTQYF
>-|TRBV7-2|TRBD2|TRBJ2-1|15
TGTGCCAGCAGCTTAGGACTAGCGGGAGGTAATGAGCAGTTCTTC
CASSLGLAGGNEQFF
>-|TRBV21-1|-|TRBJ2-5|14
TGTGCCAGCACCCATAGAGGGACCCAAGAGACCCAGTACTTC
CASTHRGTQETQYF
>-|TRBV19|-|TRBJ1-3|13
TGTGCCAGTAGTGTAGGGTCTGGAAACACCATATATTTT
CASSVGSGNTIYF
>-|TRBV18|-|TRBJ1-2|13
TGTGCCAGCTCACCTACACAGGGATTGGGCTACACCTTC
CASSPTQGLGYTF
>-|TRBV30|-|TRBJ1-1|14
TGTGCCTGGAGTGTAGTAGGGGGGAACACTGAAGCTTTCTTT
CAWSVVGGNTEAFF
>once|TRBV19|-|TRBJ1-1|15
TGTGCCAGTAGGACATCAGGGACTTTGTACACTGAAGCTTTCTTT
CASRTSGTLYTEAFF
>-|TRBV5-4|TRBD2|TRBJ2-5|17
TGTGCCAGCAGCTCGCAGAGGTCTAGCGGGGAACAAGAGACCCAGTACTTC
CASSSQRSSGEQETQYF
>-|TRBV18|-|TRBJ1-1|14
TGTGCCAGCTCACCACCGCCAGGAATCACTGAAGCTTTCTTT
CASSPPPGITEAFF
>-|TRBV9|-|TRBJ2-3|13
TGTGCCAGCACTGGCAGCGCGACGGATACGCAGTATTTT
CASTGSATDTQYF
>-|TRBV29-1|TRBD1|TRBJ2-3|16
TGCAGCGTTGCGGGTGGGACAGGACCCCCCGTAGATACGCAGTATTTT
CSVAGGTGPPVDTQYF
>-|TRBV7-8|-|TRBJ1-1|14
TGTGCCAGCAGCCCTCGGGAGAAAACCACTGAAGCTTTCTTT
CASSPREKTTEAFF
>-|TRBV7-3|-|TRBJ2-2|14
TGTGCCAGCAGCTTATTTCCTTACACCGGGGAGCTGTTTTTT
CASSLFPYTGELFF
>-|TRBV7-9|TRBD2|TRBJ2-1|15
TGTGCCAGCAGCCCTAGCGGGAATCCCTACAATGAGCAGTTCTTC
CASSPSGNPYNEQFF
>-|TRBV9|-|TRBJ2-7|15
TGTGCCAGCAGCTCCCCGGTCGAGACGACCTACGAGCAGTACTTC
CASSSPVETTYEQYF
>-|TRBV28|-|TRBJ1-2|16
TGTGCCAGCAGTTTGCCCCGGGACACAAATAACTATGGCTACACCTTC
CASSLPRDTNNYGYTF
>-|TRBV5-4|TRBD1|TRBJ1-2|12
TGTGCCAGCAGCTTAGCAGGGGGAATCTACACCTTC
CASSLAGGIYTF